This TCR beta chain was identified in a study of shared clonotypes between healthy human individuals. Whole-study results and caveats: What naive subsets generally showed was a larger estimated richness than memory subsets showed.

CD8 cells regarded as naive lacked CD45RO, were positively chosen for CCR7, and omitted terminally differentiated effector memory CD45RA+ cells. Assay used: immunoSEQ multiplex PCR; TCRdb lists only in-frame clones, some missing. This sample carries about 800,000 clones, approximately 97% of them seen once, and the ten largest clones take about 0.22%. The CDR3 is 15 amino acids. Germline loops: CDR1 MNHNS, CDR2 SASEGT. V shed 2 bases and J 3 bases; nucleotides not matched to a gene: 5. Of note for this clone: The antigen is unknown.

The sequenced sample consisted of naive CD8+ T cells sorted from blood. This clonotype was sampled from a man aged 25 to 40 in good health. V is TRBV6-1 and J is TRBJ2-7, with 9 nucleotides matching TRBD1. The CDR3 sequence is CASSEWGTGYYEQYF. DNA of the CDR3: TGTGCCAGCAGTGAATGGGGGACAGGGTACTACGAGCAGTACTTC.